Listed below are T cell receptor beta chains from one sample, sequenced in a study of cytomegalovirus exposure and HLA in healthy donors. Assay: immunoSEQ multiplex PCR; the TCRdb copy retains only in-frame clones and omits some. Among some 130,000 clones listed, more than 75% were seen once. The source material was PBMCs. The receptors derive from a young man in good health and CMV-seronegative. CDR3s leave out the opening cysteine and the closing phenylalanine or tryptophan. D genes are given only for firm matches.

d_call	j_call	v_call	cdr3_aa
-	TRBJ2-3	TRBV5-1	ASSLQVSSTDTQY
-	TRBJ1-2	TRBV4-3	ASSQYATAGNGYT
TRBD2	TRBJ2-2	TRBV28	ASSSGTTSNTGELF
-	TRBJ1-2	TRBV28	ASRDPGYYGYT
TRBD2	-	TRBV10-3	AIRQAGVGNEQY
TRBD2	TRBJ2-5	TRBV5-1	ASSHLPEAGSQY
-	TRBJ2-1	TRBV28	ASSLQLASNEQF
TRBD2	TRBJ2-1	TRBV16	ASRIGLAGAFEQF
-	TRBJ2-1	TRBV28	ASRLGLQNEQF
TRBD1	TRBJ2-2	TRBV7-2	ASSPDRGLGGELF
-	TRBJ1-5	TRBV2	ASQGWGQPQH
TRBD2	TRBJ2-7	TRBV5-7	ASSLGLAGSHYEQY
TRBD1	TRBJ2-7	TRBV28	ASSFGTGAPQGQY
TRBD1	TRBJ1-5	TRBV7-9	ASSRTGGVGQPQH
TRBD1	TRBJ1-1	TRBV28	ASSAAGGITEAF
-	TRBJ1-1	TRBV6-5	ASSYAGQASEAF
TRBD1	TRBJ2-7	TRBV5-1	ASSSTGGNYEQY
-	TRBJ2-3	TRBV28	ASGRGGTSTDTQY
-	TRBJ1-2	TRBV10-3	AILRPGEDNYGYT
-	TRBJ2-5	TRBV27	ASSSREKTQY
-	TRBJ2-3	TRBV2	ASRLDRTSTDTQY
-	TRBJ2-3	TRBV28	ASKPWHTTDTQY
TRBD1	TRBJ2-5	TRBV4-2	ASSQSYRGQETQY
TRBD2	TRBJ2-1	TRBV5-6	ASSLIGLAGYNEQF
TRBD2	TRBJ2-5	TRBV5-1	ASSLVLAGETQY
TRBD2	TRBJ2-7	TRBV28	ASSSGLAGQQY
-	TRBJ2-7	TRBV7-2	ASSLDASINEQY
-	TRBJ1-6	TRBV27	ASSLTGRGSPLH